This record covers a single TCR beta chain. Its binding antigen is unknown. No much larger clonotype is one base removed from it; base qualities were not supplied. The source of the sample is a study of blood T cells in healthy people across ages (dated by TCRdb to 2013 to 2016). Background for the entire study: In model experiments, roughly one uniquely barcoded TCR beta cDNA molecule per two T cells was captured by template switching. The donors were split into four age groups: young (average about 15 years), middle-aged (around 37), aged (about 62) and long-lived (about 82). The study analyzed two additional independent replicas of 1 million unique cDNA reads from the same blood draw for two donors, one aged 18 to 30 and one aged 80 or older. Using deep sequencing normalized with unique cDNA molecular identifiers, the study measured how TCR beta repertoire diversity changes with age. To avoid experimental bias, donors of different ages were spread randomly across the sequencing lanes. Broader findings and caveats from the paper: Since profiling was done on bulk unsorted PBMCs, naive and antigen-experienced compartments could not be conclusively compared. Estimates of total diversity based on one million sequenced T cells were regarded as lower bounds and as underestimates. The CMV infection status of donors was not known, potentially confounding age-related changes in expanded clonotypes. Compared with the aged group, more naive CD4+ T cells, fewer expanded clones and increased TCR diversity were shown by the long-lived group, suggesting age selection. The percentage of naive T cells measured by flow cytometry correlated strongly with observed TCR beta diversity. Observed TCR beta diversity per million T cells fell roughly linearly with age, and a significant reduction was already apparent by age roughly 40.

Libraries were prepared through 5' RACE. The data were produced on an Illumina HiSeq 2500. A second PCR of about 7 to 12 cycles was run with a J-beta primer mix and a sample-barcoded 5' primer. A template-switch 5' adaptor carrying 12 random nucleotides introduced a unique molecular identifier onto each TCR beta cDNA molecule. Each sample yielded at least 2.5 million CDR3-containing paired-end reads. First-strand cDNA was synthesized from all RNA with the Mint cDNA synthesis kit, primed by a TRBC-specific oligonucleotide. After uracil-DNA glycosylase treatment, a first 18-cycle PCR used universal primers M1SS and BC2_uni_R on all cDNA. The paper's data handling went like this. Each sample was normalized by randomly selecting 1 million high-quality reads, each carrying a distinct molecular identifier. Instead of being binned into consensus sequences, reads that shared molecular identifiers were thrown out. MiTCR, with a Q25 quality threshold and the strictest error-elimination algorithm, was used for CDR3 identification, clonotype clustering and error correction. A nonparametric unseen species model with Euler transformation was used to estimate a lower bound on total TCR beta diversity. TCRdb reanalyzed the raw reads on its own, using fastp at Q25 for trimming and MiXCR for clone calling, and kept in-frame beta chains. For every CDR3 protein sequence, its rows merge into one entry that carries the most common genes and DNA. TCRdb's processing, not the authors', yielded these V and J calls. This sample has about 620,000 distinct CDR3 sequences in its table, and 20% to 25% of those were observed once. The ten most abundant clones make up about 3.6% of the sample.

Donors were about 36 systemically healthy Caucasian individuals from Russia aged roughly 6 to 95 years. Each donor gave about 10 milliliters of peripheral blood, drawn into EDTA-treated Vacutainer tubes. Ficoll-Paque density-gradient centrifugation was used to isolate PBMCs, with at least 6.5 million per sample. Trizol reagent was used to extract total RNA from the PBMCs, yielding at least 5 micrograms per sample. The percentages of naive CD45RAhigh/CD27high T cells were determined by flow cytometry on a PBMC aliquot from every donor. V is shortened by 4 bases, J by 0 bases, and the region joining them spans 18 bases. Spanning cysteine to phenylalanine, the CDR3 consists of 18 amino acids. Of the read, only the CDR3 DNA is kept; its 54 bases are in frame from base 1. In the germline V gene (reference sequence), CDR1 corresponds to LGHDT and CDR2 to YNNKEL.

This TCR was recovered from a man aged 70-80 years in good health. Recombination joined TRBV3-1 with TRBJ2-2; matching of 6 bases hints at TRBD1 as the D gene. The sequenced sample consisted of blood. The CDR3 protein is CASSPLTGDAANTGELFF. Here is the DNA: TGTGCCAGCAGCCCCTTGACAGGTGATGCCGCGAACACCGGGGAGCTGTTTTTT.